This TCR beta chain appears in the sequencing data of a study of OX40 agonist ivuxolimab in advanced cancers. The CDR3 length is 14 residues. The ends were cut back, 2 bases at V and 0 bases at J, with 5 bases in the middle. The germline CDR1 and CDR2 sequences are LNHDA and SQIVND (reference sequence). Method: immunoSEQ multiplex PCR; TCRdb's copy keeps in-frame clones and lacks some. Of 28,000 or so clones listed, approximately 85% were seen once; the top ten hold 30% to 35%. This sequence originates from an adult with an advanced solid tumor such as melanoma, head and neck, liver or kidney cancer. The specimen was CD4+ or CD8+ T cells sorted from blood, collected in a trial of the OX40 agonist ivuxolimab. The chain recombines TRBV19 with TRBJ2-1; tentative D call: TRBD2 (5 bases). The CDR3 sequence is CASSISGSYNEQFF. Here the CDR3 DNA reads TGTGCCAGTAGTATAAGCGGCTCCTACAATGAGCAGTTCTTC.